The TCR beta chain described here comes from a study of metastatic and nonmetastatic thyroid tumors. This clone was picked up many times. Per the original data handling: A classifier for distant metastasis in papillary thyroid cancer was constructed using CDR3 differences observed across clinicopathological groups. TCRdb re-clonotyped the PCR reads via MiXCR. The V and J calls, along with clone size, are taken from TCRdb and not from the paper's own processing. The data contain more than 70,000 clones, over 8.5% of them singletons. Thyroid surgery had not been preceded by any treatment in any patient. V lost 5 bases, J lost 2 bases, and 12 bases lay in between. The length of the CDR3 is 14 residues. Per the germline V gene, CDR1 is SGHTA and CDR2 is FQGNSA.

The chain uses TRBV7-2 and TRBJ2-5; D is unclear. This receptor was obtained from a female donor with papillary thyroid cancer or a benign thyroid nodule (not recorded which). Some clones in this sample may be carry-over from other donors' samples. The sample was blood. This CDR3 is CASSTPPRQETQYF. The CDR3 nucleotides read TGTGCCAGCAGCACCCCCCCCCGGCAAGAGACCCAGTACTTC.